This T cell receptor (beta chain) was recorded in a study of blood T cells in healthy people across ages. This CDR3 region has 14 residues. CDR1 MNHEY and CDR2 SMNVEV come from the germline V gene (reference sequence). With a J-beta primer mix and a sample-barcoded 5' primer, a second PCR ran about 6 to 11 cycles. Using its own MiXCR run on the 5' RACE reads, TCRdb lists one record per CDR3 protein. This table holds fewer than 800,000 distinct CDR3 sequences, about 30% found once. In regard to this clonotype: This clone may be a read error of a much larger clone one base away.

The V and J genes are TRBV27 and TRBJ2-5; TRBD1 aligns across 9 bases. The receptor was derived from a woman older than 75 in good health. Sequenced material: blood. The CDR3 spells CASQKGQGWETQDF. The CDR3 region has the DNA TGTGCCAGCCAGAAGGGACAGGGATGGGAGACCCAGGACTTC.